This passage covers 14 T cell receptor beta chains from one sample sequenced in a study of blood T cell repertoires in COVID-19. Sequencing was performed with immunoSEQ multiplex PCR; in TCRdb, only in-frame clones are kept and a portion is missing. Of some 94,000 clones in the sample, about 71% were seen once. The sample taken for sequencing was peripheral blood. The receptors were sampled from a woman aged 60-75 years in a cohort sampled during active or convalescent COVID-19.

The chain joins TRBV4-2 to TRBJ2-3; a possible D gene is TRBD1 (5 bases). This CDR3 contains 15 residues. The germline V and J ends were trimmed by 0 bases and 7 bases, with 14 bases remaining between them. Germline lookup yields CDR1 LGHNA and CDR2 YNFKEQ. Here the CDR3 reads CASSQDHGRANTQYF. As DNA, the CDR3 is TGTGCCAGCAGCCAAGATCATGGCAGGGCAAATACGCAGTATTTT.

The V call is TRBV9, the J call TRBJ2-1; maybe TRBD2 (5 bases). Trimming stripped 2 bases from V and 4 bases from J, with 16 bases between. The CDR3 totals 16 residues. Looked up from germline, CDR1 is SGDLS and CDR2 is YYNGEE. This CDR3 is CASSVELDLPYNEQFF. The CDR3 nucleotides read TGTGCCAGCAGCGTTGAACTAGACCTACCTTACAATGAGCAGTTCTTC.

This chain joins TRBV12-3 or TRBV12-4 and TRBJ1-5, with D hard to call. The CDR3 covers 12 residues. V was clipped by 6 bases and J by 3 bases, with 6 bases between them. CDR3 in DNA: TGTGCCAGCAGCCTAGTCAATCAGCCCCAGCATTTT. This sequence encodes CASSLVNQPQHF.

The count of this clone is one. The chain recombines TRBV5-1 with TRBJ2-7, with 10 positions matching TRBD2. This CDR3 is 14 amino acids long. Germline V CDR1 and CDR2: SGHRS, YFSETQ. J lost 5 bases, V lost 6 bases, and 8 bases had no gene match. CDR3 sequence (DNA): TGCGCCAGCAACCCTAGCGGGGGAAATGACGAGCAGTACTTC. Its translation is CASNPSGGNDEQYF.

This sequence joins TRBV25-1 and TRBJ2-3, with D perhaps matching TRBD2 (6 bases). Trimming left V 9 bases short and J 6 bases short, with 16 bases between. Germline CDR1 MGHDK, CDR2 SYGVNS. The CDR3 loop spans 13 amino acids. CDR3 sequence reads: CASRRESGDTQYF. The DNA for the CDR3 is TGTGCCAGTCGGAGGGAATCGGGGGATACGCAGTATTTT.

The chain uses TRBV2 and TRBJ2-7; 7 bases match TRBD2. Trimming cost V 5 bases and J 5 bases; bases outside gene matches: 3. This CDR3 contains 12 residues. Per the germline V gene, CDR1 is SNHLY and CDR2 is FYNNEI. The CDR3 loop reads CASSQRENEQYF. The CDR3 region has the DNA TGTGCCAGCAGTCAGCGGGAAAACGAGCAGTACTTC.

The gene calls are TRBV2 and TRBJ1-2, with TRBD1 matching 8 bases. The germline gives CDR1 SNHLY, CDR2 FYNNEI. V dropped 5 bases and J dropped 4; count of bases not matched to a gene: 6. This CDR3 region has 14 residues. The CDR3 protein is CASSRQGTGYGYTF. CDR3 bases: TGTGCCAGCAGTAGACAGGGGACGGGCTATGGCTACACCTTC.

The V gene is TRBV18, the J gene TRBJ1-2, with 7 bases matching TRBD1. This CDR3 contains 13 residues. Germline trimming cut 4 bases from V and 7 bases from J; bases unmatched to any gene: 6. Germline values: CDR1 KGHSH, CDR2 LQKENI. This CDR3 is CASSHDRAAGYTF. In DNA, the CDR3 is TGTGCCAGCTCACACGACAGGGCTGCTGGCTACACCTTC.

The rearrangement joins TRBV19 to TRBJ1-3; D uncertain. This CDR3 is built from 15 residues. The germline CDR1 and CDR2 sequences are LNHDA and SQIVND (reference sequence). Trimming removed 5 bases at V and 0 bases at J, with 11 bases between. CDR3 in amino acids: CASSSRRSSGNTIYF. CDR3 nucleotide sequence: TGTGCCAGTAGTTCTCGTAGAAGCTCTGGAAACACCATATATTTT.

The chain employs TRBV7-9 and TRBJ2-3, with 7 bases lining up with TRBD1. The CDR3 spans 15 residues. The junction had 7 bases not matched to a gene; V was cut back by 5 bases and J by 2 bases. CDR1 is SEHNR, CDR2 FQNEAQ, per germline (reference sequence). The CDR3 spells CASSRDRVDTDTQYF. The CDR3 DNA follows: TGTGCCAGCAGCCGCGACAGGGTTGACACAGATACGCAGTATTTT. Full variable domain (remainder filled in from reference TRBV7-9 and TRBJ2-3): DTGVSQNPRHKITKRGQNVTFRCDPISEHNRLYWYRQTLGQGPEFLTYFQNEAQLEKSRLLSDRFSAERPKGSFSTLEIQRTEQGDSAMYLCASSRDRVDTDTQYFGPGTRLTVL.

This clone is a singleton in its sample. The chain employs TRBV5-1 and TRBJ2-5, with D possibly TRBD2 on 5 matching bases. This CDR3 region has 14 residues. CDR1 is SGHRS and CDR2 is YFSETQ in the germline V gene. The V end was cut by 2 bases, the J end by 4 bases, with 12 bases between. This chain's CDR3 is CASSFSSQAETQYF. In DNA form, the CDR3 reads TGCGCCAGCAGCTTTTCTAGCCAAGCAGAGACCCAGTACTTC.

The chain recombines TRBV10-3 with TRBJ2-7, with 14 bases identical to TRBD2. This CDR3 region has 16 residues. Trimming took 6 bases from V and 3 from J; bases not matched to a gene: 7. Germline-derived CDR1 and CDR2 are ENHRY and SYGVKD. The CDR3 DNA reads as TGTGCCATCAGCGCCGGACTAGCGGGGGGAGTCTACGAGCAGTACTTC. Amino acid sequence: CAISAGLAGGVYEQYF.

The rearrangement links TRBV2 to TRBJ2-5, with TRBD2 as a possible D gene (7 bases). The V gene's germline CDR1 is SNHLY and CDR2 FYNNEI. This CDR3 comprises 14 residues. Trimming took off 4 bases at V and 4 bases at J, with 13 bases between the two ends. The CDR3 region has the DNA TGTGCCAGCAGTGGTTTAGGGGGGGCAGAGACCCAGTACTTC. This gives the protein CASSGLGGAETQYF.

The rearrangement joins TRBV2 to TRBJ1-5, with TRBD1 matching over 11 bases. CDR1 and CDR2 from the germline V gene are SNHLY and FYNNEI. With 7 bases clipped from V and 5 bases from J, the junction kept 7 bases outside the gene matches. The CDR3 has 15 amino acids. The CDR3 DNA follows: TGTGCCAGCATGAGGGGACAGGGGGACGATCAGCCCCAGCATTTT. Residues: CASMRGQGDDQPQHF.